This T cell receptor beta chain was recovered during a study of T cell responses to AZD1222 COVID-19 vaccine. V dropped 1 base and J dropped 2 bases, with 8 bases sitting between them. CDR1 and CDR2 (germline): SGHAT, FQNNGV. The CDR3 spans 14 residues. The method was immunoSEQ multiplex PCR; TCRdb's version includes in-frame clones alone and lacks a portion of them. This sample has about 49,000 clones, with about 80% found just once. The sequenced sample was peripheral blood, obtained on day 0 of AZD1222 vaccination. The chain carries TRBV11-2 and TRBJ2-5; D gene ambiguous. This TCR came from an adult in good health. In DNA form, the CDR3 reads TGTGCCAGCAGCTTAGGTACAGCGCAAGAGACCCAGTACTTC. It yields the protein CASSLGTAQETQYF.